One sample yielded the 21 T cell receptor beta chains listed below, sequenced in a study of PD-1 blockade in classical Hodgkin lymphoma. Produced via immunoSEQ multiplex PCR; TCRdb's table is partial and in-frame only. The profile covers approximately 25,000 clones, with 65% to 80% appearing a single time and approximately 8% taken by the ten largest. The patients all showed relapse after autologous stem cell transplantation, while their brentuximab vedotin exposure varied. The specimen was peripheral blood mononuclear cells (PBMCs), collected before the second cycle of nivolumab. The source of these receptors is a human donor with classical Hodgkin lymphoma.

This chain uses TRBV15 with TRBJ2-7, with unresolved D. CDR3 length: 15 amino acids. The germline gives CDR1 LNHNV, CDR2 YYDKDF (reference sequence). V was pared by 5 bases and J by 4 bases, with 18 bases between. CDR3 in amino acids: CATSRSQESSYEQYF. The CDR3 DNA reads TGTGCCACCAGCCGATCCCAGGAGAGTTCGTACGAGCAGTACTTC.

J is TRBJ1-5 and V is TRBV11-3; 9 nucleotides align to TRBD1. The junction had 8 bases not matched to a gene; V was cut back by 5 bases and J by 3 bases. Germline V gene lookup returns CDR1 SGHNT and CDR2 YENEEA. This CDR3 is built from 16 residues. The CDR3 nucleotides read TGTGCCAGCAGCGTCGAACAGGGGGCGGACAATCAGCCCCAGCATTTT. Protein product: CASSVEQGADNQPQHF.

The chain carries TRBV5-4 and TRBJ1-3, with 10 bases that match TRBD1. The CDR3 extends over 16 amino acids. V lost 4 bases and J lost 2; bases outside the gene matches: 6. The germline V gene has CDR1 SGHNT and CDR2 YYREEE (reference sequence). This CDR3 is CASSIPTGGAGNTIYF. The CDR3 nucleotides read TGTGCCAGCAGCATCCCGACAGGGGGCGCTGGAAACACCATATATTTT.

The genes are TRBV27 and TRBJ1-4; tentative D call: TRBD1 (6 bases). Trimming stripped 5 bases from V and 7 bases from J, with 17 bases between. CDR1 is MNHEY and CDR2 is SMNVEV in the germline V gene (reference sequence). This CDR3 contains 15 residues. The CDR3 loop is CASSPHVTGLEKLFF. The DNA of the CDR3 is TGTGCCAGCAGTCCCCATGTAACAGGGCTTGAAAAACTGTTTTTT.

V is TRBV28 and J is TRBJ2-3; 7 nucleotides align to TRBD2. V was pared by 8 bases and J by 10 bases, with 18 bases of the junction left unmatched. The germline gives CDR1 MDHEN, CDR2 SYDVKM. The CDR3 is 15 amino acids. This CDR3 reads CASRESGGRSSAQYF. The DNA of the CDR3 is TGTGCCAGCCGAGAGTCGGGCGGGAGATCCAGCGCGCAGTATTTT.

The genes are TRBV5-8 and TRBJ2-2, with TRBD1 identical over 7 bases. The CDR3 covers 17 residues. Germline assignment: CDR1 SGHTS and CDR2 YDEGEE. The trim removed 1 base at V and 1 base at J, leaving 7 bases unmatched. As DNA, the CDR3 is TGTGCCAGCAGCTTGCTCCTACAGGGGATGAACACCGGGGAGCTGTTTTTT. Its protein product is CASSLLLQGMNTGELFF.

This clone was seen more than once but under ten times. This sequence joins TRBV6-5 and TRBJ2-3; D not resolved. Trimming shortened V by 8 bases and J by 8 bases, and 11 bases separated the two germline ends. CDR3 size: 11 residues. Germline CDR1 and CDR2: MNHEY and SVGAGI. The CDR3 here is CASGSALTQYF. The CDR3 nucleotides are TGTGCCAGCGGGTCCGCCCTTACGCAGTATTTT.

This rearrangement joins TRBV9 to TRBJ1-2, with D uncertain. Trimming took 1 base from V and 0 from J, leaving 10 bases between them. The CDR3 totals 15 residues. CDR1 and CDR2 (germline): SGDLS, YYNGEE. The DNA of the CDR3 is TGTGCCAGCAGCGTATCAGGTCTAGCTAACTATGGCTACACCTTC. It encodes CASSVSGLANYGYTF. Together with reference TRBV9 and TRBJ1-2, the CDR3 gives the full variable domain: DSGVTQTPKHLITATGQRVTLRCSPRSGDLSVYWYQQSLDQGLQFLIQYYNGEERAKGNILERFSAQQFPDLHSELNLSSLELGDSALYFCASSVSGLANYGYTFGSGTRLTVV.

This clone came up a few times. The DNA for the CDR3 is TGTGCCTGGAGTGCAGGGGAGACTGAAGCTTTCTTT. Amino acids: CAWSAGETEAFF. The genes are TRBV30 and TRBJ1-1, with a weak D call TRBD1 (6 bases). The germline V gene has CDR1 GTSNPN and CDR2 SVGIG (reference sequence). The CDR3 loop spans 12 amino acids. Between the trimmed V and J ends, which lost 1 base and 5 bases, there was a span of 8 bases.

This rearrangement joins TRBV6-4 to TRBJ2-6, with 10 positions matching TRBD2. This CDR3 comprises 16 residues. The V gene's germline CDR1 is MRHNA and CDR2 SNTAGT. V lost 5 bases, J lost 4 bases, and 5 bases stayed unmatched. CDR3 sequence (DNA): TGTGCCAGCAGTCCTATAGCGGGAGGAGGGGCCAACGTCCTGACTTTC. Translating it yields CASSPIAGGGANVLTF.

The chain combines TRBV18 with TRBJ2-7, with D tentatively TRBD1 (5 bases). The CDR3 sequence is 15 residues long. Germline V gene sequence: CDR1 KGHSH, CDR2 LQKENI. Trimming removed 1 base at V and 2 bases at J, with 12 bases between. The CDR3 reads CASSPQGVGAYEQYF. CDR3 bases: TGTGCCAGCTCACCACAAGGGGTAGGGGCCTACGAGCAGTACTTC.

V and J are TRBV10-3 and TRBJ1-1, with D uncertain. Trimming cost V 2 bases and J 4 bases, with 11 bases left between them. The germline V gene has CDR1 ENHRY and CDR2 SYGVKD. This CDR3 is 14 amino acids long. CDR3 sequence reads: CAISETRQVTEAFF. DNA of the CDR3: TGTGCCATCAGTGAGACTCGGCAGGTCACTGAAGCTTTCTTT.

V is TRBV18 and J is TRBJ1-2; the match to TRBD1 covers 7 bases. The length of the CDR3 is 19 residues. Germline CDR1 KGHSH, CDR2 LQKENI. The J segment lost 4 bases and the V segment lost 2 bases, leaving 19 bases of the junction unmatched. The CDR3 nucleotides read TGTGCCAGCTCACCAGTAGATGTGCGGGAGATCAAGGGGGCCTATGGCTACACCTTC. Amino acid sequence: CASSPVDVREIKGAYGYTF.

V is TRBV7-9 and J is TRBJ1-2; D remains ambiguous. Germline CDR1 is SEHNR and CDR2 is FQNEAQ (reference sequence). This CDR3 is 15 amino acids long. The V and J ends lost 4 bases and 4 bases respectively, with 16 bases between them. The CDR3 nucleotides are TGTGCCAGCAGCTATGGTCCGACCGGGTCCTATGGCTACACCTTC. It specifies CASSYGPTGSYGYTF.

This clone showed up just once. The chain employs TRBV2 and TRBJ2-1, with 7 bases aligning to TRBD2. The trim removed 8 bases at V and 5 bases at J, leaving 15 bases unmatched. Germline V CDR1 and CDR2: SNHLY, FYNNEI. This CDR3 contains 16 residues. The DNA of the CDR3 is TGTGCCAGCGTCCCTCTCCAGAGTGCGGGGGACAATGAGCAGTTCTTC. Its protein product is CASVPLQSAGDNEQFF.

The chain recombines TRBV6-1 with TRBJ2-7; unclear D gene. V lost 5 bases, J lost 4 bases, and 9 bases lay in between. Germline lookup yields CDR1 MNHNS and CDR2 SASEGT. The length of the CDR3 is 12 residues. The CDR3, as DNA: TGTGCCAGCAGTCGTCCGTCATACGAGCAGTACTTC. It codes for CASSRPSYEQYF.

V gene TRBV19 combines with J gene TRBJ2-2; tentatively, D is TRBD1 or TRBD2 (6 bases each). CDR1 is LNHDA, CDR2 SQIVND, per germline (reference sequence). The CDR3 has 16 residues. The V end was cut by 3 bases, the J end by 3 bases, with 14 bases between. CDR3 sequence reads: CASSMGGKGYTGELFF. In DNA form, the CDR3 reads TGTGCCAGTAGTATGGGGGGCAAGGGCTACACCGGGGAGCTGTTTTTT. The whole variable domain, filled in from reference TRBV19 and TRBJ2-2, reads DGGITQSPKYLFRKEGQNVTLSCEQNLNHDAMYWYRQDPGQGLRLIYYSQIVNDFQKGDIAEGYSVSREKKESFPLTVTSAQKNPTAFYLCASSMGGKGYTGELFFGEGSRLTVL.

The chain has TRBV5-6 and TRBJ2-1; 10 bases map to TRBD2. There are 14 residues in the CDR3. Germline V lookup: CDR1 SGHDT, CDR2 YYEEEE. V lost 3 bases, J lost 7 bases, and 4 bases stayed unmatched. The CDR3: CASSYGLADNEQFF. The CDR3 bases are TGTGCCAGCAGCTATGGACTAGCGGATAATGAGCAGTTCTTC.

The rearrangement uses TRBV7-2 and TRBJ2-1, with TRBD1 matching over 10 bases. Per germline, CDR1 SGHTA and CDR2 FQGNSA. The CDR3 has 17 amino acids. J lost 6 bases, V lost 7 bases, and 15 bases had no gene match. The CDR3 loop reads CASNRPPGTGETNEQFF. The CDR3 DNA follows: TGTGCCAGCAACCGACCTCCCGGGACAGGGGAGACCAATGAGCAGTTCTTC.

This sequence joins TRBV4-3 and TRBJ1-5; D is ambiguous. This CDR3 has 15 amino acids. V lost 0 bases and J lost 6, with 12 bases in between. Per germline, CDR1 LGHNA and CDR2 YSLEER. The CDR3 coding sequence is TGCGCCAGCAGCCAAGATCTAATCGGAGGTCAGCCCCAGCATTTT. This encodes CASSQDLIGGQPQHF.

The chain recombines TRBV10-1 with TRBJ1-1; 7 positions agree with TRBD1. The CDR3 sequence is 15 residues long. Looked up from germline, CDR1 is WNHNN and CDR2 is SYGVQD (reference sequence). Trimming cost V 5 bases and J 0 bases; bases outside gene matches: 6. The CDR3 is CASSRQGAMNTEAFF. DNA of the CDR3: TGCGCCAGCAGTCGACAGGGCGCTATGAACACTGAAGCTTTCTTT.